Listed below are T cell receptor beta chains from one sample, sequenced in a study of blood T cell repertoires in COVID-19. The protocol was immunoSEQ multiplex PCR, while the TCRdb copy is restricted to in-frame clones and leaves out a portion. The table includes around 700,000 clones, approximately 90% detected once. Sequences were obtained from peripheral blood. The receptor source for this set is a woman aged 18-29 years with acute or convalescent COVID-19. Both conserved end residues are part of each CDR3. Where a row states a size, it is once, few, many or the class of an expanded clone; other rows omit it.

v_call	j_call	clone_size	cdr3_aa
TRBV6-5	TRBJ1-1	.	CASRKQGANTEAFF
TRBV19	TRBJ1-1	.	CASSSNLRVSFTEAFF
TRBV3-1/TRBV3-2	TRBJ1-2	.	CASSRKGLHGYTF
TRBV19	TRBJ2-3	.	CASSIALAGGADTQYF
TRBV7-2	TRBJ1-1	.	CASSLGLRNTEAFF
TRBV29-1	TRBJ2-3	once	CSVDRGLSDTQYF
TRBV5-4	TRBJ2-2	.	CASSLVSGRGTGELFF
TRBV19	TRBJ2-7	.	CASSMQGLSTYEQYF
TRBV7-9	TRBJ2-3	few	CASSPRRGERTDTQYF
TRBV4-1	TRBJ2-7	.	CASSHREAGTPSYEQYF
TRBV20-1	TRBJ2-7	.	CSASERTGLAYEQYF
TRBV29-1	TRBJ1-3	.	CSVGGGSGNTIYF
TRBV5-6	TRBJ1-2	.	CASSLGQGGNYGYTF
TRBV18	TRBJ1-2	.	CASSPFTGGPYGYTF
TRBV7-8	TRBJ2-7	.	CASRKRGGHEQYF
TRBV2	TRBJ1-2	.	CASSETRDPWTFYGYTF
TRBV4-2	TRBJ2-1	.	CASSPWGQRGGGVF
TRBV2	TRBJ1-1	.	CASSDNRADTEAFF
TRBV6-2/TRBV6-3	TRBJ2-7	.	CASSRGDSYEQYF
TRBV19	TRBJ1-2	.	CASSIPALGGGYTF